There are a few counts of the clone carrying this TCR beta chain. This sample was included in a study of T-cell memory formation after mild COVID-19. TCRdb reprocessed the 5' RACE reads via MiXCR and lists one record per CDR3 protein. The sample includes a few hundred thousand distinct CDR3 sequences, approximately 16% of them seen just once. CDR1 and CDR2 from the germline V gene are LGHNA and YSLEER. This CDR3 region has 16 residues. J lost 2 bases, V lost 3 bases, and 7 bases had no gene match. The V gene is TRBV4-3, the J gene TRBJ2-1; 7 bases agree with TRBD1. The sample consisted of PBMCs or a T cell subset sorted from them (not recorded which). This sequence was found in a man aged 18 to 29 who had mild COVID-19 (a few samples of this study predate the infection). Cell type and time point are not known. DNA for the CDR3: TGCGCCAGCAGCCAGTCCCGGGACAGAGCCTACAATGAGCAGTTCTTC. Residues: CASSQSRDRAYNEQFF.